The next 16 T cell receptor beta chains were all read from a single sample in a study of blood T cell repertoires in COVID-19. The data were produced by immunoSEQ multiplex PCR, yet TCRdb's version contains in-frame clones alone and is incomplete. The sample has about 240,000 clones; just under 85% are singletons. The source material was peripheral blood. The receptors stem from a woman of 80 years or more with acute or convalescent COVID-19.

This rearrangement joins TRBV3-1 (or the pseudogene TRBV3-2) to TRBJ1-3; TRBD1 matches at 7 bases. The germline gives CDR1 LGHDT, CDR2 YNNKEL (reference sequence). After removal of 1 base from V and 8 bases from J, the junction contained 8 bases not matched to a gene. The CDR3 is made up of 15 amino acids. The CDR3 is CASSQGDSPRHTIYF. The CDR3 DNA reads TGTGCCAGCAGCCAAGGGGACAGCCCTCGACACACCATATATTTT.

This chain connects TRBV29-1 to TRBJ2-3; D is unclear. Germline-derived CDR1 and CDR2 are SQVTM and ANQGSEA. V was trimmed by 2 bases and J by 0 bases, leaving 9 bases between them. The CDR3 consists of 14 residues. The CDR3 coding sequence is TGCAGCGTTGAATCTTTGGCCAGCACAGATACGCAGTATTTT. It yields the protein CSVESLASTDTQYF.

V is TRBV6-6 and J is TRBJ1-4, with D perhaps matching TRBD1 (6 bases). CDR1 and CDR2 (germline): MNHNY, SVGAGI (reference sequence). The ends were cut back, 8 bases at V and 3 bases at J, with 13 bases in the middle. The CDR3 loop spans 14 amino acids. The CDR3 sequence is CASRLQGPNEKLFF. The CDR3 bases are TGTGCCAGCCGTTTACAGGGCCCTAATGAAAAACTGTTTTTT.

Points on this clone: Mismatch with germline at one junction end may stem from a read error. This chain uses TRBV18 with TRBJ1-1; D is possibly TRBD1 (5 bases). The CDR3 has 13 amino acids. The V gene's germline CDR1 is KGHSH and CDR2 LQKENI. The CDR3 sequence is CASSPRGETEAFF. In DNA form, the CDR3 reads TGTGCCAGCTCTCCACGGGGGGAGACTGAAGCTTTCTTT. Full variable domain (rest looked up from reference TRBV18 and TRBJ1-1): NAGVMQNPRHLVRRRGQEARLRCSPMKGHSHVYWYRQLPEEGLKFMVYLQKENIIDESGMPKERFSAEFPKEGPSILRIQQVVRGDSAAYFCASSPRGETEAFFGQGTRLTVV.

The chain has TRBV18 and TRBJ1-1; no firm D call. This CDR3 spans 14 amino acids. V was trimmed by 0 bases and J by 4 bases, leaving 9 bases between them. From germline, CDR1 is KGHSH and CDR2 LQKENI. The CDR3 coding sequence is TGTGCCAGCTCACCACCCGGAGGTTCCACTGAAGCTTTCTTT. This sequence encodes CASSPPGGSTEAFF.

The CDR3 region is CAWNPGQNYGYTF. CDR3 coding DNA: TGTGCCTGGAACCCGGGACAGAACTATGGCTACACCTTC. This sequence joins TRBV30 and TRBJ1-2; 7 bases are shared with TRBD1. With 4 bases clipped from V and 2 bases from J, the junction kept 4 bases outside the gene matches. Germline lookup yields CDR1 GTSNPN and CDR2 SVGIG (reference sequence). This CDR3 region has 13 residues.

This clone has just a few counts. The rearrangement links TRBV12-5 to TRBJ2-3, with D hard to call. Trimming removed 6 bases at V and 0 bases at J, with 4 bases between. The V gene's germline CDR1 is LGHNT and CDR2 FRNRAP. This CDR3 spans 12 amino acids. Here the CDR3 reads CASGTSTDTQYF. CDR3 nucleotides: TGTGCTAGTGGCACTAGCACAGATACGCAGTATTTT.

CDR3 sequence (DNA): TGTGCCAGCAGCATCGGGACAGCGAACACTGAAGCTTTCTTT. Its translation is CASSIGTANTEAFF. The J gene is TRBJ1-1, the V gene TRBV28; TRBD1 aligns across 7 bases. CDR3 length: 14 amino acids. The V gene end was trimmed by 6 bases and the J gene end by 1 base; junction bases not matched to a gene: 5. Germline values: CDR1 MDHEN, CDR2 SYDVKM.

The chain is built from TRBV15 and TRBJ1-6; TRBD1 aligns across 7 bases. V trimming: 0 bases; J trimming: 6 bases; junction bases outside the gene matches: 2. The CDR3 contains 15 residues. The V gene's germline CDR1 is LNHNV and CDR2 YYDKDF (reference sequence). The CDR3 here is CATSRESGGNSPLHF. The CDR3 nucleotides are TGTGCCACCAGCAGAGAATCAGGGGGTAATTCACCCCTCCACTTT. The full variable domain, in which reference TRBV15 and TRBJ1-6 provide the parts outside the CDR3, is DAMVIQNPRYQVTQFGKPVTLSCSQTLNHNVMYWYQQKSSQAPKLLFHYYDKDFNNEADTPDNFQSRRPNTSFCFLDIRSPGLGDTAMYLCATSRESGGNSPLHFGNGTRLTVT.

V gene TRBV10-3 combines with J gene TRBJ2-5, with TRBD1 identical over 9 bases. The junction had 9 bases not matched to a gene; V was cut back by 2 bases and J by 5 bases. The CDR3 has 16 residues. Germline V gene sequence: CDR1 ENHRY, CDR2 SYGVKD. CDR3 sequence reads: CAISETGTGLQETQYF. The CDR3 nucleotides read TGTGCCATCAGTGAGACGGGGACAGGGTTGCAGGAGACCCAGTACTTC.

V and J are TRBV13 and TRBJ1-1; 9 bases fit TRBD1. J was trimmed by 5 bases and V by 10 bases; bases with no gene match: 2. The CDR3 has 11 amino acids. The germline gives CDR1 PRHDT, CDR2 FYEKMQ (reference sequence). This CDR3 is CANGQGTEAFF. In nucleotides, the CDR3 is TGTGCCAACGGACAGGGGACTGAAGCTTTCTTT.

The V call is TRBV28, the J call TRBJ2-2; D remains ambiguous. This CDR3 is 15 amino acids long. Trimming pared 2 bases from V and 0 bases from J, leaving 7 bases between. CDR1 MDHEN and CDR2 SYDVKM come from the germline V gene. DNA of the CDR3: TGTGCCAGCAGTTTAGAGGCGGCGAACACCGGGGAGCTGTTTTTT. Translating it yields CASSLEAANTGELFF.

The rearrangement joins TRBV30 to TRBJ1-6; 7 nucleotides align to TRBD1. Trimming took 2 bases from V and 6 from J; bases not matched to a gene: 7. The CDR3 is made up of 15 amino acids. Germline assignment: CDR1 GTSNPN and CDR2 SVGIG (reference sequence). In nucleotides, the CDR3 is TGTGCCTGGAGTCTCACTACAGGGGTTAATTCACCCCTCCACTTT. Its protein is CAWSLTTGVNSPLHF.

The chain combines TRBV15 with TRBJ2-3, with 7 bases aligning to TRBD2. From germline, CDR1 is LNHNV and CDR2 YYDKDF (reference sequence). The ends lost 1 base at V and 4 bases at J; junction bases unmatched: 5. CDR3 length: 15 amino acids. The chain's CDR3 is CATSRGGEGSDTQYF. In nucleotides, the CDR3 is TGTGCCACCAGCAGAGGGGGGGAGGGGTCAGATACGCAGTATTTT.

The CDR3 reads CASRRGLPYGYTF. The CDR3 DNA follows: TGTGCCAGCAGAAGGGGGCTCCCCTATGGCTACACCTTC. The gene calls are TRBV7-2 and TRBJ1-2; 7 bases match TRBD1. The V gene's germline CDR1 is SGHTA and CDR2 FQGNSA. Trimming removed 6 bases from V and 4 bases from J; junction bases left unmatched: 5. The CDR3 runs 13 residues.

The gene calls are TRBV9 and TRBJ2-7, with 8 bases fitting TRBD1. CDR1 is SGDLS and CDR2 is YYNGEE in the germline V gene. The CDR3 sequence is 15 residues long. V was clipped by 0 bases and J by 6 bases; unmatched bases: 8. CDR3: CASSVETGVMGEQYF. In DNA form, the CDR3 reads TGTGCCAGCAGCGTAGAGACAGGGGTTATGGGCGAGCAGTACTTC. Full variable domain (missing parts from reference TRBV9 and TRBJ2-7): DSGVTQTPKHLITATGQRVTLRCSPRSGDLSVYWYQQSLDQGLQFLIQYYNGEERAKGNILERFSAQQFPDLHSELNLSSLELGDSALYFCASSVETGVMGEQYFGPGTRLTVT.